Following are 14 T cell receptor beta chains from one sample sequenced in a study of blood T cell repertoires in COVID-19. Only in-frame clones appear in the TCRdb table, and some are missing; sequencing was by immunoSEQ multiplex PCR. The data show roughly 230,000 clones, with 65% to 85% seen just once and under 3.5% held by the top ten. The source material was PBMCs or T cells enriched from blood (not recorded which). These receptor sequences come from a woman in her fifties or sixties who had recovered from COVID-19.

The CDR3 region is CASRYQANYGYTF. The CDR3 DNA reads TGTGCCAGCAGATATCAGGCAAACTATGGCTACACCTTC. V usage is TRBV6-5 and J usage is TRBJ1-2; D ambiguous. V was trimmed by 6 bases and J by 2 bases, leaving 10 bases between them. Looked up from germline, CDR1 is MNHEY and CDR2 is SVGAGI. The CDR3 runs 13 residues.

The rearrangement uses TRBV15 and TRBJ2-4; no clear D gene. CDR3 length: 16 residues. V was cut by 0 bases and J by 0 bases, with 9 bases left in between. CDR1 is LNHNV, CDR2 YYDKDF, per germline (reference sequence). This CDR3 reads CATSREPSVAKNIQYF. The CDR3 nucleotides read TGTGCCACCAGCAGAGAGCCATCAGTAGCCAAAAACATTCAGTACTTC.

The rearrangement links TRBV7-2 to TRBJ1-2; TRBD1 matches at 8 bases. Losses at the gene ends were 2 bases for V and 7 bases for J; bases not matched to a gene: 6. The CDR3 has 14 residues. Germline CDR1 reads SGHTA; CDR2 reads FQGNSA. The CDR3 loop is CASSLQGAPRGYTF. The CDR3 region has the DNA TGTGCCAGCAGCTTACAGGGGGCGCCCCGTGGCTACACCTTC. The full variable domain, in which reference TRBV7-2 and TRBJ1-2 provide the parts outside the CDR3, is GAGVSQSPSNKVTEKGKDVELRCDPISGHTALYWYRQSLGQGLEFLIYFQGNSAPDKSGLPSDRFSAERTGGSVSTLTIQRTQQEDSAVYLCASSLQGAPRGYTFGSGTRLTVV.

V and J are TRBV6-1 and TRBJ2-3; TRBD2 is a possible D gene (5 bases). The CDR3 is 16 amino acids. Trimming shortened V by 1 base and J by 2 bases, and 13 bases separated the two germline ends. Germline V gives CDR1 MNHNS, CDR2 SASEGT. CDR3 coding DNA: TGTGCCAGCAGTGAAGTAGCTGGAGGCGTCACAGATACGCAGTATTTT. This encodes CASSEVAGGVTDTQYF.

The chain couples TRBV11-2 to TRBJ2-2; no reliable D call. V lost 5 bases, J lost 9 bases, and 4 bases lay in between. CDR1 and CDR2 from the germline V gene are SGHAT and FQNNGV. CDR3 length equals 10 residues. The DNA of the CDR3 is TGTGCCAGCAGCAACAGGGAGCTGTTTTTT. Its protein is CASSNRELFF.

The V gene is TRBV15, the J gene TRBJ2-2, with TRBD2 as a possible D gene (5 bases). The CDR3 totals 14 residues. CDR1 and CDR2 from the germline V gene are LNHNV and YYDKDF (reference sequence). Trimming took 8 bases from V and 0 from J, leaving 10 bases between them. CDR3 sequence: CATAGGANTGELFF. CDR3 in DNA: TGTGCCACCGCGGGTGGGGCGAACACCGGGGAGCTGTTTTTT.

The rearrangement uses TRBV5-5 and TRBJ2-7, with TRBD2 matching 14 bases. The J segment lost 7 bases and the V segment lost 4 bases, leaving 10 bases of the junction unmatched. This CDR3 spans 16 amino acids. From germline, CDR1 is SGHKS and CDR2 YYEKEE (reference sequence). The CDR3 protein is CASSTTGLAGAGEQYF. For the CDR3, the DNA is TGTGCCAGCAGCACTACGGGACTAGCGGGGGCAGGGGAGCAGTACTTC.

J is TRBJ1-4 and V is TRBV7-7, with 7 bases aligning to TRBD1. Trimming removed 5 bases from V and 5 bases from J; junction bases left unmatched: 8. The CDR3 spans 15 residues. Germline-derived CDR1 and CDR2 are SSHAT and FNYEAQ (reference sequence). The CDR3 sequence is CASSSRQGRNEKLFF. CDR3 nucleotides: TGTGCCAGCAGCAGTCGACAGGGTCGGAATGAAAAACTGTTTTTT.

The chain has TRBV29-1 and TRBJ2-1; TRBD2 matches at 8 bases. This CDR3 region has 13 residues. Germline CDR1 SQVTM, CDR2 ANQGSEA. Unmatched junction bases numbered 1, after V lost 2 bases and J lost 4 bases. Written as DNA, the CDR3 is TGCAGCGTTGAAACTAGCGGTTACAATGAGCAGTTCTTC. Its translation: CSVETSGYNEQFF.

This clone was counted once. This chain links TRBV28 with TRBJ1-1, with 9 bases matching TRBD1. Germline V lookup: CDR1 MDHEN, CDR2 SYDVKM. Trimming cost V 8 bases and J 6 bases; bases outside gene matches: 13. The CDR3 runs 15 residues. CDR3 sequence reads: CASGSLEQGAAEAFF. DNA of the CDR3: TGTGCCAGCGGTTCCTTAGAACAGGGGGCGGCTGAAGCTTTCTTT.

The V call is TRBV7-9, the J call TRBJ1-4, with 7 bases fitting TRBD1. Trimming at V came to 1 base and at J to 5 bases, leaving 4 bases not matched to a gene. This CDR3 is 15 amino acids long. CDR1 and CDR2 (germline): SEHNR, FQNEAQ (reference sequence). The CDR3 protein is CASSLGTGLNEKLFF. The DNA for the CDR3 is TGTGCCAGCAGCTTAGGGACAGGCTTAAATGAAAAACTGTTTTTT. Full variable domain (missing parts from reference TRBV7-9 and TRBJ1-4): DTGVSQNPRHKITKRGQNVTFRCDPISEHNRLYWYRQTLGQGPEFLTYFQNEAQLEKSRLLSDRFSAERPKGSFSTLEIQRTEQGDSAMYLCASSLGTGLNEKLFFGSGTQLSVL.

This chain uses TRBV5-4 with TRBJ2-3, with 9 bases matching TRBD2. CDR3 length: 15 amino acids. The germline CDR1 and CDR2 sequences are SGHNT and YYREEE (reference sequence). V lost 0 bases, J lost 5 bases, and 4 bases stayed unmatched. Here the CDR3 DNA reads TGTGCCAGCAGCTTGGATGCGGGAGGGCAAGATACGCAGTATTTT. Translating it yields CASSLDAGGQDTQYF.

Written as DNA, the CDR3 is TGTGCCAGCAGGACCGGAGGTTACGAGCAGTACTTC. It encodes CASRTGGYEQYF. V gene TRBV6-5 combines with J gene TRBJ2-7; maybe TRBD2 (5 bases). Per germline, CDR1 MNHEY and CDR2 SVGAGI. Trimming removed 6 bases from V and 4 bases from J, with 10 bases in between. The CDR3 has 12 amino acids.

The gene calls are TRBV6-5 and TRBJ1-1, with 8 bases identical to TRBD1. The germline gives CDR1 MNHEY, CDR2 SVGAGI. V shed 4 bases and J 4 bases; nucleotides not matched to a gene: 5. The length of the CDR3 is 14 residues. The CDR3, as DNA: TGTGCCAGCAGTTCGCCAACAGGGGGCACTGAAGCTTTCTTT. This sequence encodes CASSSPTGGTEAFF.